The entry below gives a single TCR beta chain sequence along with its context. Its antigen remains unknown. CDR3 length equals 13 residues. V was cut by 6 bases and J by 4 bases, with 12 bases left in between. Per the germline V gene, CDR1 is SGHTA and CDR2 is FQGNSA. As to time point: blood 4 weeks post-SBRT, at nephrectomy. Treatment defined: 15 Gy SBRT to primary tumor, nephrectomy 4 weeks later. Nephrectomy followed 15 Gy stereotactic body radiation by 4 weeks. This record belongs to a study of radiation and T cells in renal cell carcinoma. Using immunoSEQ multiplex PCR, the repertoire was profiled, and TCRdb retains in-frame clones only, with some absent. The repertoire includes about 170,000 clones, approximately 90% of them detected once, and 11% sits in the top ten. The study's findings and limits: In blood, top tumor clones expanded by 2 weeks, shrinking by 4. Pretreatment tumor biopsies were lacking, so baseline clonotypes are unknown.

V and J are TRBV7-2 and TRBJ1-2, with D unclear. The clonotype comes from a woman between 45 and 60 years old with renal cell carcinoma. The input for sequencing was blood, taken from a patient whose treatment included radiotherapy and nephrectomy. CDR3 protein: CASSAGVAYGYTF. The CDR3, as DNA: TGTGCCAGCAGTGCTGGGGTCGCCTATGGCTACACCTTC.